A single sample gave rise to the 29 T cell receptor beta chains below, sequenced in a study of shared clonotypes between healthy human individuals. Profiled with immunoSEQ multiplex PCR; TCRdb holds only in-frame clones, not every one. The data contain approximately 320,000 clones, around 87% of them seen just once; the ten biggest clones take up about 17%. Sequencing used memory CD8+ T cells sorted from blood. The subset was: CD45RO+ cells pooled with CCR7-negative TemRA cells. Receptors originate from a man between 18 and 29 years old in good health.

V usage is TRBV2 and J usage is TRBJ1-2; D is uncertain. The germline gives CDR1 SNHLY, CDR2 FYNNEI. Trimming took 1 base from V and 0 from J, leaving 9 bases between them. The CDR3 is 15 residues long. The CDR3 region is CASSEGAGPNYGYTF. The CDR3 bases are TGTGCCAGCAGTGAAGGCGCGGGCCCTAACTATGGCTACACCTTC.

In this sample, this clone turned up a few times. This chain connects TRBV5-4 to TRBJ1-1; the D is unclear. The V and J ends lost 0 bases and 1 base respectively, with 7 bases between them. The CDR3 runs 14 residues. Looked up from germline, CDR1 is SGHNT and CDR2 is YYREEE (reference sequence). CDR3 amino acids: CASSLAAENTEAFF. The CDR3 DNA reads TGTGCCAGCAGCTTGGCGGCAGAGAACACTGAAGCTTTCTTT.

The chain links TRBV6-5 to TRBJ1-6; TRBD1 aligns across 8 bases. Germline CDR1 reads MNHEY; CDR2 reads SVGAGI. V was pared by 0 bases and J by 10 bases, with 5 bases of the junction left unmatched. The length of the CDR3 is 15 residues. The CDR3, as DNA: TGTGCCAGCAGTTACTCGGACAGGGCAAAATCACCCCTCCACTTT. Its protein product is CASSYSDRAKSPLHF.

The chain employs TRBV10-2 and TRBJ1-1; 8 bases align to TRBD1. J lost 3 bases, V lost 8 bases, and 8 bases had no gene match. This CDR3 region has 14 residues. The germline gives CDR1 WSHSY, CDR2 SAAADI. CDR3 amino acids: CASCSGGEDTEAFF. In DNA form, the CDR3 reads TGCGCCAGCTGCTCAGGGGGCGAGGACACTGAAGCTTTCTTT.

This sequence joins TRBV5-1 and TRBJ2-7, with D perhaps TRBD2 (5 bases). The germline gives CDR1 SGHRS, CDR2 YFSETQ. This CDR3 has 12 amino acids. With 0 bases removed from V and 5 bases from J, the gap between germline ends came to 6 bases. DNA of the CDR3: TGCGCCAGCAGCTTGGCCGGGGACGAGCAGTACTTC. This sequence encodes CASSLAGDEQYF.

This clone was seen once. J is TRBJ1-2 and V is TRBV9; D perhaps matches TRBD1 (6 bases). V was shortened by 2 bases and J by 6 bases, with 8 bases between the two germline ends. Germline CDR1 reads SGDLS; CDR2 reads YYNGEE. The CDR3 spans 12 residues. CDR3 sequence (DNA): TGTGCCAGCAGCGTGGGGGCAGATGGCTACACCTTC. Translated: CASSVGADGYTF.

The chain uses TRBV7-9 and TRBJ2-2; D remains ambiguous. Germline V gene sequence: CDR1 SEHNR, CDR2 FQNEAQ (reference sequence). V was trimmed by 5 bases and J by 5 bases, leaving 12 bases between them. The CDR3 has 14 residues. The CDR3 region has the DNA TGTGCCAGCAGCCTAGAACCGATTACCGGGGAGCTGTTTTTT. Its protein is CASSLEPITGELFF.

The chain joins TRBV18 to TRBJ2-1, with D unresolved. Per germline, CDR1 KGHSH and CDR2 LQKENI. The CDR3 runs to 15 residues. The V end was cut by 1 base, the J end by 2 bases, with 9 bases between. The CDR3, as DNA: TGTGCCAGCTCACCACAAGCGCCCACCTACAATGAGCAGTTCTTC. The encoded protein is CASSPQAPTYNEQFF.

The chain couples TRBV15 to TRBJ2-7, with D possibly matching TRBD2 (5 bases). The CDR3 length is 13 residues. CDR1 is LNHNV, CDR2 YYDKDF, per germline (reference sequence). The germline V and J ends were trimmed by 5 bases and 6 bases, with 14 bases remaining between them. CDR3 coding DNA: TGTGCCACCAGCCCCTTGAGGGTTAGCGAGCAGTACTTC. Its protein product is CATSPLRVSEQYF. The variable domain in full, completed from reference TRBV15 and TRBJ2-7, reads DAMVIQNPRYQVTQFGKPVTLSCSQTLNHNVMYWYQQKSSQAPKLLFHYYDKDFNNEADTPDNFQSRRPNTSFCFLDIRSPGLGDTAMYLCATSPLRVSEQYFGPGTRLTVT.

This clone is a singleton in its sample. This chain uses TRBV6-5 with TRBJ1-1; possibly TRBD1 for D (5 bases). CDR3 length equals 14 residues. V dropped 5 bases and J dropped 5 bases, with 15 bases sitting between them. Germline values: CDR1 MNHEY, CDR2 SVGAGI. The CDR3 reads CASSGGPRDTEAFF. DNA of the CDR3: TGTGCCAGCAGTGGGGGACCGAGGGATACTGAAGCTTTCTTT.

V and J are TRBV27 and TRBJ2-7, with 9 nucleotides matching TRBD1. CDR1 is MNHEY and CDR2 is SMNVEV in the germline V gene (reference sequence). The CDR3 covers 19 residues. The ends lost 2 bases at V and 3 bases at J; junction bases unmatched: 17. The CDR3 here is CASSLLYPGQGLMGYEQYF. The CDR3 coding sequence is TGTGCCAGCAGTTTACTTTACCCGGGACAGGGTCTTATGGGCTACGAGCAGTACTTC.

The chain joins TRBV18 to TRBJ2-7; D might be TRBD1 (5 bases). Trimming took off 6 bases at V and 3 bases at J, with 18 bases between the two ends. The CDR3 runs 15 residues. CDR1 is KGHSH and CDR2 is LQKENI in the germline V gene. CDR3 protein: CASSPSGQGSYEQYF. The CDR3 DNA sequence: TGTGCCAGCTCCCCTTCCGGGCAGGGTAGCTACGAGCAGTACTTC.

The CDR3: CASSWLQGGTQYF. The CDR3 DNA reads as TGTGCCAGCAGTTGGTTACAGGGGGGTACGCAGTATTTT. The rearrangement uses TRBV6-5 and TRBJ2-3; 8 positions match TRBD1. Germline CDR1 reads MNHEY; CDR2 reads SVGAGI. The CDR3 has 13 residues. Trimming cost V 4 bases and J 8 bases; bases outside gene matches: 5.

This clone was detected a few times. This rearrangement joins TRBV13 to TRBJ2-7, with TRBD2 as a possible D gene (5 bases). Trimming took off 5 bases at V and 6 bases at J, with 32 bases between the two ends. The CDR3 has 19 amino acids. CDR1 PRHDT and CDR2 FYEKMQ come from the germline V gene (reference sequence). CDR3 in DNA: TGTGCCAGCAGCGAAGGTCCCGGGATCACGCCGAACCCCATCCCCGAGCAGTACTTC. Translation: CASSEGPGITPNPIPEQYF.

V is TRBV6-5 and J is TRBJ2-3, with D unclear. The germline V and J ends were trimmed by 4 bases and 0 bases, with 11 bases remaining between them. CDR3 size: 15 residues. Germline lookup yields CDR1 MNHEY and CDR2 SVGAGI. The CDR3: CASSWAAASTDTQYF. CDR3 bases: TGTGCCAGCAGTTGGGCCGCGGCTAGCACAGATACGCAGTATTTT.

This chain connects TRBV27 to TRBJ1-1; 7 bases align to TRBD1. Germline loops: CDR1 MNHEY, CDR2 SMNVEV (reference sequence). V trimming: 5 bases; J trimming: 8 bases; junction bases outside the gene matches: 5. This CDR3 has 12 amino acids. Here the CDR3 reads CASSHGTAEAFF. In nucleotides, the CDR3 is TGTGCCAGCAGTCATGGGACAGCCGAAGCTTTCTTT.

The chain carries TRBV7-9 and TRBJ2-7; 8 nucleotides agree with TRBD1. The germline V gene encodes CDR1 SEHNR and CDR2 FQNEAQ (reference sequence). CDR3 length equals 16 residues. Trimming cost V 4 bases and J 4 bases; bases outside gene matches: 12. CDR3: CASSSGTGFMGYEQYF. The CDR3 nucleotides are TGTGCCAGCAGCTCAGGGACAGGTTTTATGGGATACGAGCAGTACTTC.

The genes are TRBV6-6 and TRBJ2-1; D not resolved. V was cut by 0 bases and J by 7 bases, with 7 bases left in between. Per the germline V gene, CDR1 is MNHNY and CDR2 is SVGAGI (reference sequence). This CDR3 is 13 amino acids long. This CDR3 reads CASSYSPFNEQFF. As DNA, the CDR3 is TGTGCCAGCAGTTACTCTCCCTTTAATGAGCAGTTCTTC.

The chain carries TRBV4-2 and TRBJ2-7, with D tentatively TRBD1 or TRBD2 (7 bases each). This CDR3 contains 16 residues. Germline-derived CDR1 and CDR2 are LGHNA and YNFKEQ. V lost 4 bases to trimming and J lost 1 base, with 17 bases between them. CDR3 in amino acids: CASSPTSGGGSYEQYF. The CDR3, as DNA: TGTGCCAGCAGCCCAACGTCAGGGGGGGGTTCCTACGAGCAGTACTTC.

The chain recombines TRBV27 with TRBJ1-1; D ambiguous. Trimming took off 6 bases at V and 1 base at J, with 15 bases between the two ends. Per the germline V gene, CDR1 is MNHEY and CDR2 is SMNVEV (reference sequence). The CDR3 covers 15 residues. This CDR3 is CASSPIGRGNTEAFF. CDR3 bases: TGTGCCAGCAGCCCCATCGGCAGAGGGAACACTGAAGCTTTCTTT.

This chain joins TRBV7-9 and TRBJ2-2, with D perhaps TRBD1 (7 bases). Between the trimmed V and J ends, which lost 4 bases and 4 bases, there was a span of 13 bases. Germline loops: CDR1 SEHNR, CDR2 FQNEAQ (reference sequence). CDR3 length equals 15 residues. The CDR3 protein is CASSSHQGGTGELFF. The DNA of the CDR3 is TGTGCCAGCAGCTCCCACCAGGGGGGCACCGGGGAGCTGTTTTTT.

The rearrangement joins TRBV7-6 to TRBJ2-1, with D perhaps matching TRBD1 or TRBD2 (5 bases each). The CDR3 has 15 residues. Germline CDR1 SGHVS, CDR2 FNYEAQ. The V end lost 5 bases, the J end lost 4 bases, and 15 bases lay between the germline ends. CDR3 bases: TGTGCCAGCAGCCCTCGAGAGGGGCTGTACAATGAGCAGTTCTTC. It specifies CASSPREGLYNEQFF.

The chain joins TRBV27 to TRBJ1-5, with D unclear. The V gene's germline CDR1 is MNHEY and CDR2 SMNVEV (reference sequence). The length of the CDR3 is 15 residues. Deletions cut 2 bases from V and 8 bases from J, with 16 bases between. The CDR3 reads CASSLIDGRLEPQHF. DNA of the CDR3: TGTGCCAGCAGTTTAATAGACGGCCGGTTGGAGCCCCAGCATTTT.

The table lists this clone with a few counts. This chain connects TRBV5-6 to TRBJ2-1; possible D gene TRBD1, 6 bases. The V gene's germline CDR1 is SGHDT and CDR2 YYEEEE. The CDR3 is made up of 15 amino acids. The V gene lost 3 bases and the J gene lost 3 bases, with 13 bases spanning the gap. This chain's CDR3 is CASSCDLDSYNEQFF. The DNA for the CDR3 is TGTGCCAGCAGCTGTGATCTGGACAGCTACAATGAGCAGTTCTTC.

The J gene is TRBJ2-7, the V gene TRBV27, with D maybe TRBD1 (6 bases). The V gene lost 5 bases and the J gene lost 6 bases, with 26 bases spanning the gap. This CDR3 contains 17 residues. CDR1 MNHEY and CDR2 SMNVEV come from the germline V gene (reference sequence). Here the CDR3 reads CASSPISRTGRGFEQYF. CDR3 sequence (DNA): TGTGCCAGCAGTCCAATAAGTAGAACGGGCAGGGGATTCGAGCAGTACTTC.

This rearrangement joins TRBV4-3 to TRBJ1-4; D is uncertain. V was cut by 0 bases and J by 0 bases, with 8 bases left in between. The CDR3 has 16 residues. Germline V gives CDR1 LGHNA, CDR2 YSLEER. CDR3 nucleotide sequence: TGCGCCAGCAGCCAAGAGGGCATCCCAACTAATGAAAAACTGTTTTTT. Protein: CASSQEGIPTNEKLFF.

V usage is TRBV7-9 and J usage is TRBJ1-1; TRBD1 matches at 10 bases. The V segment lost 7 bases and the J segment 5 bases; nucleotides outside the gene matches: 7. The CDR3 is 14 residues long. The germline CDR1 and CDR2 sequences are SEHNR and FQNEAQ (reference sequence). The CDR3 DNA reads as TGTGCCAGCACCCCCGGACAGGGGGAGACTGAAGCTTTCTTT. Translated, it gives CASTPGQGETEAFF.

This clone has only a few counts. This rearrangement joins TRBV30 to TRBJ1-6; no clear D. This CDR3 contains 15 residues. The germline V gene has CDR1 GTSNPN and CDR2 SVGIG (reference sequence). Trimming removed 1 base from V and 4 bases from J, with 11 bases in between. The CDR3 reads CAWSDENFYNSPLHF. Here the CDR3 DNA reads TGTGCCTGGAGTGACGAGAATTTTTATAATTCACCCCTCCACTTT.

The chain couples TRBV18 to TRBJ1-2; 10 nucleotides match TRBD1. The length of the CDR3 is 14 residues. J lost 5 bases, V lost 4 bases, and 4 bases had no gene match. Germline CDR1 and CDR2: KGHSH and LQKENI. The CDR3: CASSLQDRGYGYTF. The CDR3, as DNA: TGTGCCAGCTCACTGCAGGACAGGGGGTATGGCTACACCTTC. Full variable domain (missing parts from reference TRBV18 and TRBJ1-2): NAGVMQNPRHLVRRRGQEARLRCSPMKGHSHVYWYRQLPEEGLKFMVYLQKENIIDESGMPKERFSAEFPKEGPSILRIQQVVRGDSAAYFCASSLQDRGYGYTFGSGTRLTVV.